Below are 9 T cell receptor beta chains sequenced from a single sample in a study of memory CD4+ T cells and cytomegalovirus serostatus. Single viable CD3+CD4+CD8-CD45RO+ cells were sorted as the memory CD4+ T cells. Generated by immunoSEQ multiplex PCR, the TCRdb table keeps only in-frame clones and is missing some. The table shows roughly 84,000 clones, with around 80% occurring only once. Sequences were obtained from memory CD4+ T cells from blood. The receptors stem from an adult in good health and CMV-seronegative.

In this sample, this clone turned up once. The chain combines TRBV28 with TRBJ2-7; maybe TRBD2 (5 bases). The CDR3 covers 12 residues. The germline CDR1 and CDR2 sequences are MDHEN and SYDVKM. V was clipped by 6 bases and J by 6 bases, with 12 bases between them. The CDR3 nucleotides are TGTGCCAGCAGCCTTAATGAGGGCGAGCAGTACTTC. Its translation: CASSLNEGEQYF.

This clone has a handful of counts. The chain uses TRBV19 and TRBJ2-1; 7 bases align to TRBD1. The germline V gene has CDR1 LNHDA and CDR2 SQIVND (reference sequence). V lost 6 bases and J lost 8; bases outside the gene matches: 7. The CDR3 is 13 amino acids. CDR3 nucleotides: TGTGCCAGTAGGGACAGGTTGTCCGATGAGCAGTTCTTC. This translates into CASRDRLSDEQFF. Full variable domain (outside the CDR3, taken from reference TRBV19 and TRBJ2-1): DGGITQSPKYLFRKEGQNVTLSCEQNLNHDAMYWYRQDPGQGLRLIYYSQIVNDFQKGDIAEGYSVSREKKESFPLTVTSAQKNPTAFYLCASRDRLSDEQFFGPGTRLTVL.

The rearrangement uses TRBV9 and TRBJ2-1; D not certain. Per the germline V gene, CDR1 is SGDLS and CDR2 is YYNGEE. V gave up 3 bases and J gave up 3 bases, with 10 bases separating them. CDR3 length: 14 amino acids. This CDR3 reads CASSAFELYNEQFF. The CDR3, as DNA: TGTGCCAGCAGCGCCTTCGAACTCTACAATGAGCAGTTCTTC. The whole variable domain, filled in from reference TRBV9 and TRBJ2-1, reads DSGVTQTPKHLITATGQRVTLRCSPRSGDLSVYWYQQSLDQGLQFLIQYYNGEERAKGNILERFSAQQFPDLHSELNLSSLELGDSALYFCASSAFELYNEQFFGPGTRLTVL.

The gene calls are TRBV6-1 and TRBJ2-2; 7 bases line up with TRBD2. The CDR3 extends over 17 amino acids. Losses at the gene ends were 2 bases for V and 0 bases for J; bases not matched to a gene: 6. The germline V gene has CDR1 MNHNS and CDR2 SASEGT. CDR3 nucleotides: TGTGCCAGCAGTGAACTGGGGGGGATCGCGAACACCGGGGAGCTGTTTTTT. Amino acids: CASSELGGIANTGELFF.

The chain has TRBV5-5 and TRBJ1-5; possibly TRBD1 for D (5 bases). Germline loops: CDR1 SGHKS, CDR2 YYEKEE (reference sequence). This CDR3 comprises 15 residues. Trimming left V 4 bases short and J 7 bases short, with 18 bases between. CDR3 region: CASSPVGRPLQPQHF. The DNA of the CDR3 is TGTGCCAGCAGCCCGGTGGGACGTCCTTTACAGCCCCAGCATTTT.

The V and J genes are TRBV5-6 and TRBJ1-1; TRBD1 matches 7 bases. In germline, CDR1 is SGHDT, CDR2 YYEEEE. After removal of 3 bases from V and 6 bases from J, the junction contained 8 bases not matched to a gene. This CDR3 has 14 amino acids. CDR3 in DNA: TGTGCCAGCAGCTCCGGCCCCGACAGGGCTGAAGCTTTCTTT. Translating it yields CASSSGPDRAEAFF.

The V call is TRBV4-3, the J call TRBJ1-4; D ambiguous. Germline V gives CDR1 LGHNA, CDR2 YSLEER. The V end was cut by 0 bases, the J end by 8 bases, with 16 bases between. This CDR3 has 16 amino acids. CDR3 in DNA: TGCGCCAGCAGCCAAGATCGTTCGGAGGCAGACGAAAAACTGTTTTTT. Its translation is CASSQDRSEADEKLFF.

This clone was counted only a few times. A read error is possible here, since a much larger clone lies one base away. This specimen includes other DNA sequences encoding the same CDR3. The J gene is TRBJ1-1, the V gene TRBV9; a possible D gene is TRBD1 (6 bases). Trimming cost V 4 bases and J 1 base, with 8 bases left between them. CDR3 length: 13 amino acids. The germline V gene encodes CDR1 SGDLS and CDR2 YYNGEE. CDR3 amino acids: CASSLTGNTEAFF. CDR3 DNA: TGTGCCAGCAGCTTGACAGGGAACACTGAAGCTTTCTTT.

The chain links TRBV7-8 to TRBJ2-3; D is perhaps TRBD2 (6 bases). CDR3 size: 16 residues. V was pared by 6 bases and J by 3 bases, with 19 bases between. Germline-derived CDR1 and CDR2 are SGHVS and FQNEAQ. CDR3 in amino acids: CASRTRLGGKTDTQYF. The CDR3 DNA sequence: TGTGCCAGCAGGACCCGCCTGGGGGGAAAAACAGATACGCAGTATTTT.